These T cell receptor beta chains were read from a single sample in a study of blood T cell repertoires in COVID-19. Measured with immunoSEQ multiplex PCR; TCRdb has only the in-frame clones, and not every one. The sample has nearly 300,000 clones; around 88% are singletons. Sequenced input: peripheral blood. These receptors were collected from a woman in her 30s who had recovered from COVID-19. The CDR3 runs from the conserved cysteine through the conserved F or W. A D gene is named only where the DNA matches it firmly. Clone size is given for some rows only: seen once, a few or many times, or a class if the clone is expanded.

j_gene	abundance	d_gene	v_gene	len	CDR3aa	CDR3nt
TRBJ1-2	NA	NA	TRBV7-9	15	CASSYPTGDSYGYTF	TGTGCCAGCAGCTATCCTACAGGCGATAGCTATGGCTACACCTTC
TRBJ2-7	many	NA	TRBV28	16	CASSLLTGPKSYEQYF	TGTGCCAGCAGTTTATTGACAGGTCCTAAGTCCTACGAGCAGTACTTC
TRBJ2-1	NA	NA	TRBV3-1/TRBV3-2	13	CASSIRTINEQFF	TGTGCCAGCAGCATCCGGACTATCAATGAGCAGTTCTTC
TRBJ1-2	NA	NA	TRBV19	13	CASSGTRHYGYTF	TGTGCCAGTAGTGGGACTCGACACTATGGCTACACCTTC
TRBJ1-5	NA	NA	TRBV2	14	CASSEVQGYQPQHF	TGTGCCAGCAGTGAGGTACAGGGTTATCAGCCCCAGCATTTT
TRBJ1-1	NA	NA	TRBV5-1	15	CASSSHGQGNTEAFF	TGCGCCAGCAGCTCACACGGGCAGGGGAACACTGAAGCTTTCTTT
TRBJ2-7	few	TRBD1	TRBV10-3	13	CAISTGVSYEQYF	TGTGCCATCAGCACAGGGGTCTCCTACGAGCAGTACTTC
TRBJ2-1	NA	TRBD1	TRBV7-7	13	CASSQGQYNEQFF	TGTGCCAGCAGCCAGGGACAGTACAATGAGCAGTTCTTC
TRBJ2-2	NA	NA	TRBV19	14	CASSFQTGSGELFF	TGTGCCAGTAGTTTCCAAACAGGGTCCGGGGAGCTGTTTTTT
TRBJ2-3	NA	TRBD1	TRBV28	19	CASSLFRGHGTSGTDTQYF	TGTGCCAGCAGTTTATTCAGGGGGCACGGAACCTCCGGCACAGATACGCAGTATTTT
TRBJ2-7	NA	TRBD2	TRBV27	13	CASSLGGDYEQYF	TGTGCCAGCAGTTTAGGGGGGGACTACGAGCAGTACTTC
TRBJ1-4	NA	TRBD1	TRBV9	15	CASSVDAGGREKLFF	TGTGCCAGCAGCGTAGACGCAGGGGGAAGGGAAAAACTGTTTTTT
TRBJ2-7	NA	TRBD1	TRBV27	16	CASSLLDRVGTYEQYF	TGTGCCAGCAGTCTCCTGGACAGGGTAGGGACATACGAGCAGTACTTC
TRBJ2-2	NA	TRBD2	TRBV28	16	CASSLRGGIYTGELFF	TGTGCCAGCAGTTTACGCGGGGGGATCTACACCGGGGAGCTGTTTTTT
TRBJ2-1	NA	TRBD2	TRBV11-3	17	CASSLSGGVPPYNEQFF	TGTGCCAGCAGCTTGAGCGGGGGGGTCCCCCCCTACAATGAGCAGTTCTTC
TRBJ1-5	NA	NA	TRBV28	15	CASSWAVYSNQPQHF	TGTGCCAGCAGTTGGGCAGTCTATAGCAATCAGCCCCAGCATTTT
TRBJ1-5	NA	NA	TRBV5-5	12	CASSPGLQPQHF	TGTGCCAGCAGCCCCGGACTTCAGCCCCAGCATTTT
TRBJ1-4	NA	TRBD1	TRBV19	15	CASSRLDRPHEKLFF	TGTGCCAGTAGCCGATTGGACAGGCCGCATGAAAAACTGTTTTTT
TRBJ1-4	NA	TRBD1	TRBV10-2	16	CASSESRTGDEEKLFF	TGCGCCAGCAGTGAGTCGAGGACAGGGGATGAGGAAAAACTGTTTTTT
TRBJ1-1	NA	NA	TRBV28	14	CASSLFPRGTEAFF	TGTGCCAGCAGTTTATTCCCACGAGGGACTGAAGCTTTCTTT
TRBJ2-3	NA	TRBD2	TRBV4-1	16	CASSQAGQGGSDTQYF	TGCGCCAGCAGCCAAGCGGGCCAGGGAGGGTCAGATACGCAGTATTTT
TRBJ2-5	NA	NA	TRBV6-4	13	CASSGGPGETQYF	TGTGCCAGCAGTGGGGGGCCCGGAGAGACCCAGTACTTC
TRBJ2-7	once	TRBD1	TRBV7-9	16	CASSATRDRVNSEQYF	TGTGCCAGCAGCGCGACTCGGGACAGGGTTAACTCCGAGCAGTACTTC
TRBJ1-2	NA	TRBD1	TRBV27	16	CASSLSAGTGSYGYTF	TGTGCCAGCAGTTTATCGGCCGGGACAGGGAGCTATGGCTACACCTTC
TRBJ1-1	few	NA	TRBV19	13	CASSISVNTEAFF	TGTGCCAGTAGTATTTCGGTGAACACTGAAGCTTTCTTT
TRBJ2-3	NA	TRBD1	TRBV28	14	CASSPGQGIDTQYF	TGTGCCAGCAGTCCGGGACAGGGAATAGATACGCAGTATTTT
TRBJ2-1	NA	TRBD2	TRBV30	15	CAWRLGLAGGDEQFF	TGTGCCTGGAGACTAGGACTAGCGGGGGGGGATGAGCAGTTCTTC
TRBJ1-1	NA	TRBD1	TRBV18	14	CASSPGTGYAEAFF	TGTGCCAGCTCACCCGGGACAGGGTACGCTGAAGCTTTCTTT
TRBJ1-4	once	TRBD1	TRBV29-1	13	CSVETGAEEKLFF	TGCAGCGTTGAGACAGGGGCGGAAGAAAAACTGTTTTTT
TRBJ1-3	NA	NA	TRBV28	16	CASSSVTGLTGNTIYF	TGTGCCAGCAGTTCCGTTACAGGGTTAACTGGAAACACCATATATTTT
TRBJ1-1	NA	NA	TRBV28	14	CASSLPRRGGEAFF	TGTGCCAGCAGTTTACCCCGCCGGGGGGGTGAAGCTTTCTTT
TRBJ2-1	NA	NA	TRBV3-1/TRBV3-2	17	CASSQRTGAESYNEQFF	TGTGCCAGCAGCCAACGCACCGGAGCAGAGAGCTACAATGAGCAGTTCTTC
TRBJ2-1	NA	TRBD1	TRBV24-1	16	CATSEDGQGALNEQFF	TGTGCCACCAGTGAGGATGGACAGGGGGCATTAAATGAGCAGTTCTTC
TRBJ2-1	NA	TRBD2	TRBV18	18	CASSLGTSGGARYNEQFF	TGTGCCAGCTCACTGGGGACTAGCGGGGGGGCCCGCTACAATGAGCAGTTCTTC
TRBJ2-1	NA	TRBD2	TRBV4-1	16	CASSQDPIGGDNEQFF	TGCGCCAGCAGCCAAGATCCCATCGGGGGGGACAATGAGCAGTTCTTC
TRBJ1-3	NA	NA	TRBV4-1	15	CASSQDSSSGNTIYF	TGCGCCAGCAGCCAAGATTCGAGCTCTGGAAACACCATATATTTT
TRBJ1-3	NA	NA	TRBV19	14	CASSAGRSGNTIYF	TGTGCCAGTTCCGCAGGGCGCTCTGGAAACACCATATATTTT
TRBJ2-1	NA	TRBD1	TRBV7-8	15	CASSLALTGVNEQFF	TGTGCCAGCAGCTTAGCGCTTACAGGGGTAAATGAGCAGTTCTTC
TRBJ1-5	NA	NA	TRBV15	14	CATSTGHHNQPQHF	TGTGCCACCAGCACTGGGCATCACAATCAGCCCCAGCATTTT
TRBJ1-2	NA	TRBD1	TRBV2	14	CASREQGARHGYTF	TGTGCCAGCAGGGAACAGGGGGCGCGGCATGGCTACACCTTC
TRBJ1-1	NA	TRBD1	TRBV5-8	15	CASSWDSNMNTEAFF	TGTGCCAGCAGCTGGGACAGTAACATGAACACTGAAGCTTTCTTT
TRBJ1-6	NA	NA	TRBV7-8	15	CASSLDRVGNSPLHF	TGTGCCAGCAGCTTAGACAGGGTTGGTAATTCACCCCTCCACTTT
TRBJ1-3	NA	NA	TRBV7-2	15	CASSPSVVSGNTIYF	TGTGCCAGCAGCCCTAGTGTGGTCTCTGGAAACACCATATATTTT
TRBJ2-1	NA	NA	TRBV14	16	CASSQTGTQGINEQFF	TGTGCCAGCAGCCAAACCGGGACACAGGGCATCAATGAGCAGTTCTTC
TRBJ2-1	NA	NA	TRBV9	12	CASGESPNEQFF	TGTGCCAGCGGGGAGAGTCCGAATGAGCAGTTCTTC